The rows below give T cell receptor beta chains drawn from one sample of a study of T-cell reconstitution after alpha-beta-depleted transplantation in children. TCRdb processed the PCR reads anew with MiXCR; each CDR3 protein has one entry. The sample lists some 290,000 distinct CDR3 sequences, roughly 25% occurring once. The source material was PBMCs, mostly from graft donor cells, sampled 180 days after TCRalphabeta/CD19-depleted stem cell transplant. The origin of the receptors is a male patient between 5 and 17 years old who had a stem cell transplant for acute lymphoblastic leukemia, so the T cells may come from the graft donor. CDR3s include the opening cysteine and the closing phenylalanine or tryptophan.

CDR3: CASRQGVEAFF; V: TRBV27; J: TRBJ1-1
CDR3: CASSPHYLVPAGELFF; V: TRBV28; J: TRBJ2-2
CDR3: CASSRGTGLLQETQYF; V: TRBV4-2; J: TRBJ2-5
CDR3: CASSLSGLVAEQFF; V: TRBV7-3; J: TRBJ2-1
CDR3: CARDQGFVGNEQFF; V: TRBV25-1; J: TRBJ2-1
CDR3: CASTKTSGQETQYF; V: TRBV12-3/TRBV12-4; J: TRBJ2-5
CDR3: CASRRGGTSLYQETQYF; V: TRBV12-3/TRBV12-4; J: TRBJ2-5
CDR3: CASSLGGSANTGELFF; V: TRBV7-8; J: TRBJ2-2
CDR3: CASSLENQPQHF; V: TRBV7-9; J: TRBJ1-5
CDR3: CASSDRGRGYGYTF; V: TRBV6-1; J: TRBJ1-2
CDR3: CASSLTSGSQRLTNTGELFF; V: TRBV11-1; J: TRBJ2-2
CDR3: CATTTGELFF; V: TRBV7-2; J: TRBJ2-2
CDR3: CASSRGDREYPSYEQYF; V: TRBV5-1; J: TRBJ2-7
CDR3: CASSYGGVQHF; V: TRBV6-5; J: TRBJ1-5
CDR3: CASSQGAGGRTEAFF; V: TRBV4-1; J: TRBJ1-1
CDR3: CASTAELENIQYF; V: TRBV5-1; J: TRBJ2-4
CDR3: CASSSDAWTSGRFNEQFF; V: TRBV11-2; J: TRBJ2-1
CDR3: CAWSVLSGGLKQFF; V: TRBV30; J: TRBJ2-1
CDR3: CASSPQGPLREQYF; V: TRBV18; J: TRBJ2-7
CDR3: CASSLRTDNEQFF; V: TRBV7-6; J: TRBJ2-1
CDR3: CSASPSRYEGQGFYNEQFF; V: TRBV20-1; J: TRBJ2-1
CDR3: CASSQVQGRFETQYF; V: TRBV4-1; J: TRBJ2-5
CDR3: CASSFRTSGSYNEQFF; V: TRBV27; J: TRBJ2-1
CDR3: CSARVGTSGKDTQYF; V: TRBV20-1; J: TRBJ2-3
CDR3: CASSPGQGEQHF; V: TRBV12-3/TRBV12-4; J: TRBJ2-7
CDR3: CASSSGGRLADTQYF; V: TRBV5-1; J: TRBJ2-3
CDR3: CRASSGPQETQYF; V: TRBV20-1; J: TRBJ2-5
CDR3: CASSPRTSGVYNEQFF; V: TRBV7-9; J: TRBJ2-1
CDR3: CASSPPRAYEQYF; V: TRBV12-3/TRBV12-4; J: TRBJ2-7
CDR3: CSGAGTGKMNTEAFF; V: TRBV29-1; J: TRBJ1-1
CDR3: CSASKGTNTGELFF; V: TRBV20-1; J: TRBJ2-2
CDR3: CASIFLAGGRKAKNIQYF; V: TRBV2; J: TRBJ2-4
CDR3: CASTYGTTLAGTGELFF; V: TRBV5-1; J: TRBJ2-2
CDR3: CASRAKAGHSYNEQFF; V: TRBV10-2; J: TRBJ2-1
CDR3: CASSPAWVTEAFF; V: TRBV18; J: TRBJ1-1
CDR3: CASSLSRNLEAFF; V: TRBV5-1; J: TRBJ1-1
CDR3: CASSRWEGRDEQFF; V: TRBV5-1; J: TRBJ2-1
CDR3: CASSLRGAPPQHF; V: TRBV5-1; J: TRBJ1-5
CDR3: CASSLRVGETQYF; V: TRBV7-9; J: TRBJ2-5
CDR3: CSASPGLAGGQETQYF; V: TRBV20-1; J: TRBJ2-5
CDR3: CASSLDSSGRTNEQLF; V: TRBV5-1; J: TRBJ2-1
CDR3: CASSYRGQGTDTQYF; V: TRBV6-5; J: TRBJ2-3
CDR3: CASSWGPGGNSPLHF; V: TRBV5-1; J: TRBJ1-6
CDR3: CASSLDRLARGDTQYF; V: TRBV12-3/TRBV12-4; J: TRBJ2-3
CDR3: CASSQRPGQMYQETQYF; V: TRBV4-1; J: TRBJ2-5
CDR3: CASSLVAGVYEQYF; V: TRBV12-3/TRBV12-4; J: TRBJ2-7
CDR3: CASSSSGRAFNEQFF; V: TRBV6-2/TRBV6-3; J: TRBJ2-1
CDR3: CASSLAPGYWDEQFF; V: TRBV7-9; J: TRBJ2-1
CDR3: CSAMGQVPRRDDYTF; V: TRBV20-1; J: TRBJ1-2
CDR3: CASSFGLRETQYF; V: TRBV7-2; J: TRBJ2-5
CDR3: CASSFDRDYEQYF; V: TRBV10-2; J: TRBJ2-7
CDR3: CSARDGRGGLSEQYF; V: TRBV20-1; J: TRBJ2-7
CDR3: CASSEGLAGAYEQYF; V: TRBV7-9; J: TRBJ2-7